Each of the 4 T cell receptor beta chains below was sequenced from the same sample in a study of blood T cells in healthy people across ages. Primers used in a second PCR of about 6 to 11 cycles were a sample-barcoded 5' primer and a J-beta primer mix. A single record per CDR3 protein comes from TCRdb applying MiXCR to the 5' RACE reads. The sample includes about 1.4 million distinct CDR3 sequences, almost 60% seen only once; the top ten take about 6.7%. The sample taken for sequencing was blood. These receptors were collected from a man aged 18 to 29 in good health.

This chain uses TRBV6-1 with TRBJ2-5; TRBD1 matches at 10 bases. The germline CDR1 and CDR2 sequences are MNHNS and SASEGT. Trimming removed 7 bases from V and 2 bases from J; junction bases left unmatched: 4. The CDR3 length is 14 residues. CDR3 sequence reads: CASMDRGWQETQYF. The CDR3 nucleotides are TGTGCCAGCATGGACAGGGGGTGGCAAGAGACCCAGTACTTC.

The count of this clonotype is one. The V and J genes are TRBV2 and TRBJ1-2; tentative D call: TRBD1 (5 bases). Looked up from germline, CDR1 is SNHLY and CDR2 is FYNNEI. V lost 3 bases, J lost 7 bases, and 18 bases lay in between. CDR3 length: 15 residues. CDR3 loop: CASSETRQSTRGYTF. The DNA for the CDR3 is TGTGCCAGCAGTGAGACCAGACAGTCAACCCGTGGCTACACCTTC. The full variable domain, with the rest looked up from reference TRBV2 and TRBJ1-2, is EPEVTQTPSHQVTQMGQEVILRCVPISNHLYFYWYRQILGQKVEFLVSFYNNEISEKSEIFDDQFSVERPDGSNFTLKIRSTKLEDSAMYFCASSETRQSTRGYTFGSGTRLTVV.

The rearrangement joins TRBV20-1 to TRBJ2-2; weak D call: TRBD1 (5 bases). This CDR3 contains 14 residues. Trimming shortened V by 3 bases and J by 1 base, and 9 bases separated the two germline ends. Germline assignment: CDR1 DFQATT and CDR2 SNEGSKA (reference sequence). CDR3 in amino acids: CSARSQGNTGELFF. CDR3 DNA sequence: TGCAGTGCTAGGTCCCAGGGGAACACCGGGGAGCTGTTTTTT.

This clonotype was observed a handful of times. This rearrangement joins TRBV10-3 to TRBJ2-1; possibly TRBD2 for D (5 bases). The germline gives CDR1 ENHRY, CDR2 SYGVKD. The CDR3 loop spans 12 amino acids. The V end was cut by 7 bases, the J end by 5 bases, with 9 bases between. The CDR3 spells CAITPGNNEQFF. The CDR3 nucleotides are TGTGCCATCACCCCGGGAAACAATGAGCAGTTCTTC.